These 16 T cell receptor beta chains came from one sample sequenced in a study of long-term antiretroviral therapy in people with HIV. At the survey level, the v3.0 immunoSEQ assay was run. The data were produced by immunoSEQ multiplex PCR, yet TCRdb's version contains in-frame clones alone and is incomplete. Here the sample spans 25,000 to 30,000 clones, roughly nine tenths being singletons. The sample in question was unsorted PBMCs, obtained just over 2.6 years after starting antiretroviral therapy. The receptors derive from a man aged 35 to 55 with HIV.

The V gene is TRBV27, the J gene TRBJ2-3; TRBD2 agrees at 13 bases. The CDR3 has 16 residues. V shed 6 bases, J shed 3 bases, and the junction held 6 bases outside the gene matches. Per the germline V gene, CDR1 is MNHEY and CDR2 is SMNVEV (reference sequence). The CDR3 DNA reads TGTGCCAGCAGCATCAAACTAGCGGGAGGGACAGATACGCAGTATTTT. As protein: CASSIKLAGGTDTQYF.

The chain uses TRBV28 and TRBJ1-1, with D uncertain. The V and J ends lost 3 bases and 1 base respectively, with 9 bases between them. This CDR3 contains 14 residues. Germline V gene lookup returns CDR1 MDHEN and CDR2 SYDVKM. The CDR3 sequence: CASSLRVRNTEAFF. In nucleotides, the CDR3 is TGTGCCAGCAGTTTGCGGGTCAGGAACACTGAAGCTTTCTTT. The complete variable domain, with remaining parts taken from reference TRBV28 and TRBJ1-1, reads DVKVTQSSRYLVKRTGEKVFLECVQDMDHENMFWYRQDPGLGLRLIYFSYDVKMKEKGDIPEGYSVSREKKERFSLILESASTNQTSMYLCASSLRVRNTEAFFGQGTRLTVV.

For the CDR3, the DNA is TGTGCCACCAGCAGCATGACAGAGAATCAGCCCCAGCATTTT. Protein sequence: CATSSMTENQPQHF. V and J are TRBV15 and TRBJ1-5; a possible D gene is TRBD1 (5 bases). The CDR3 sequence is 14 residues long. Germline CDR1 is LNHNV and CDR2 is YYDKDF (reference sequence). Between the trimmed V and J ends, which lost 3 bases and 4 bases, there was a span of 10 bases.

The chain joins TRBV19 to TRBJ1-1; the D gene is possibly TRBD1 (5 bases). CDR1 and CDR2 from the germline V gene are LNHDA and SQIVND (reference sequence). Trimming shortened V by 5 bases and J by 6 bases, and 13 bases separated the two germline ends. This CDR3 comprises 13 residues. The CDR3 spells CASSLSRVSEAFF. The DNA of the CDR3 is TGTGCCAGTAGTTTGAGCAGGGTCTCTGAAGCTTTCTTT.

The chain links TRBV19 to TRBJ1-4, with TRBD1 matching over 7 bases. Germline CDR1 reads LNHDA; CDR2 reads SQIVND (reference sequence). The ends lost 6 bases at V and 6 bases at J; junction bases unmatched: 10. This CDR3 spans 15 amino acids. CDR3 bases: TGTGCCAGTAGGACAGGGAGTTTTGCGGATGAAAAACTGTTTTTT. Its protein product is CASRTGSFADEKLFF.

The rearrangement links TRBV28 to TRBJ1-1; possibly TRBD1 for D (5 bases). Per germline, CDR1 MDHEN and CDR2 SYDVKM. The CDR3 has 13 residues. The DNA for the CDR3 is TGTGCTGCATTGAAACGGGGGAGAGGTGAAGCTTTCTTT. This gives the protein CAALKRGRGEAFF. The entire variable domain, with the rest obtained from reference TRBV28 and TRBJ1-1, is as follows: DVKVTQSSRYLVKRTGEKVFLECVQDMDHENMFWYRQDPGLGLRLIYFSYDVKMKEKGDIPEGYSVSREKKERFSLILESASTNQTSMYLCAALKRGRGEAFFGQGTRLTVV.

The chain links TRBV5-1 to TRBJ1-2; D remains unclear. This CDR3 has 14 residues. Trimming pared 10 bases from V and 0 bases from J, leaving 16 bases between. The germline CDR1 and CDR2 sequences are SGHRS and YFSETQ. The CDR3 sequence is CASQGGSTNYGYTF. CDR3 in DNA: TGCGCCTCCCAAGGCGGGAGCACTAACTATGGCTACACCTTC.

The V and J genes are TRBV29-1 and TRBJ1-1; D remains unclear. The CDR3 sequence is 12 residues long. V shed 1 base and J shed 5 bases, with 8 bases lying between them. Looked up from germline, CDR1 is SQVTM and CDR2 is ANQGSEA. This CDR3 is CSVEAGDTEAFF. The CDR3 nucleotides are TGCAGCGTTGAAGCCGGGGATACTGAAGCTTTCTTT. Complete variable domain (other parts from reference TRBV29-1 and TRBJ1-1): SAVISQKPSRDICQRGTSLTIQCQVDSQVTMMFWYRQQPGQSLTLIATANQGSEATYESGFVIDKFPISRPNLTFSTLTVSNMSPEDSSIYLCSVEAGDTEAFFGQGTRLTVV.

This sequence joins TRBV11-2 and TRBJ2-7; no definite D call. The CDR3 length is 14 residues. The V end was cut by 1 base, the J end by 0 bases, with 7 bases between. Germline V gene data show CDR1 as SGHAT and CDR2 as FQNNGV. The DNA of the CDR3 is TGTGCCAGCAGCTTAGGGGCGGCCTCCTACGAGCAGTACTTC. Encoded protein: CASSLGAASYEQYF.

The V call is TRBV19, the J call TRBJ2-2; D not certain. Deletions cut 2 bases from V and 6 bases from J, with 10 bases between. The germline CDR1 and CDR2 sequences are LNHDA and SQIVND (reference sequence). There are 14 residues in the CDR3. The CDR3 loop is CASSIRQDAGELFF. The CDR3, as DNA: TGTGCCAGTAGTATAAGGCAGGATGCCGGGGAGCTGTTTTTT.

V and J are TRBV27 and TRBJ2-7, with TRBD2 identical over 7 bases. The CDR3 loop spans 17 amino acids. Germline CDR1 and CDR2: MNHEY and SMNVEV (reference sequence). The ends lost 2 bases at V and 2 bases at J; junction bases unmatched: 12. The CDR3 region is CASSLLTTGLDTYEQYF. The CDR3 nucleotides read TGTGCCAGCAGTTTACTTACCACCGGACTAGACACCTACGAGCAGTACTTC.

The chain recombines TRBV5-1 with TRBJ1-4, with D perhaps TRBD1 (6 bases). The length of the CDR3 is 15 residues. Looked up from germline, CDR1 is SGHRS and CDR2 is YFSETQ. V was shortened by 2 bases and J by 4 bases, with 12 bases between the two germline ends. CDR3 sequence (DNA): TGCGCCAGCAGCTTCCAACAGGGTAGTAATGAAAAACTGTTTTTT. Amino acids: CASSFQQGSNEKLFF.

The rearrangement links TRBV6-5 to TRBJ2-4, with TRBD2 as a possible D gene (5 bases). Trimming cost V 5 bases and J 0 bases, with 11 bases left between them. CDR1 MNHEY and CDR2 SVGAGI come from the germline V gene. The length of the CDR3 is 15 residues. CDR3 sequence reads: CASSPRAGAKNIQYF. CDR3 coding DNA: TGTGCCAGCAGTCCCCGGGCGGGAGCCAAAAACATTCAGTACTTC.

The chain joins TRBV4-3 to TRBJ1-4; possible D gene TRBD1, 5 bases. The CDR3 totals 14 residues. V was cut by 0 bases and J by 6 bases, with 8 bases left in between. Germline values: CDR1 LGHNA, CDR2 YSLEER. The CDR3 sequence is CASSQDIRDEKLFF. DNA for the CDR3: TGCGCCAGCAGCCAAGATATCAGGGATGAAAAACTGTTTTTT.

This clone was detected once. The CDR3 region is CASSQTGQPSYEQYF. In nucleotides, the CDR3 is TGCGCCAGCAGCCAGACAGGGCAACCCTCCTACGAGCAGTACTTC. This chain uses TRBV5-1 with TRBJ2-7, with 7 nucleotides matching TRBD1. There are 15 residues in the CDR3. Trimming cost V 4 bases and J 0 bases; bases outside gene matches: 7. CDR1 SGHRS and CDR2 YFSETQ come from the germline V gene.

This chain connects TRBV6-1 to TRBJ1-1; 7 nucleotides agree with TRBD1. The V and J ends lost 3 bases and 7 bases, in that order; junction bases with no gene match: 11. The CDR3 totals 15 residues. Per the germline V gene, CDR1 is MNHNS and CDR2 is SASEGT. CDR3 loop: CASSDLAGGKSEAFF. DNA of the CDR3: TGTGCCAGCAGTGATTTAGCAGGGGGAAAGAGTGAAGCTTTCTTT.